Listed below are T cell receptor beta chains from one sample, sequenced in a study of blood T cells in healthy people across ages. TCRdb re-analysed the 5' RACE reads in MiXCR, keeping a single row per CDR3 protein. This sample yields 1.5 million to 2 million distinct CDR3 sequences, of which approximately 39% are seen a single time; 23% belongs to the top ten. The sequenced sample consisted of blood. The receptors originated from a human donor in good health. Each CDR3 is given with its conserved first and last residue. A D gene is named only where the DNA matches it firmly. Size values are once, few and many counts, or a class for expanded clones, and some rows have none.

clone size | J gene | D gene | V gene | CDR3 DNA | CDR3 protein
many | TRBJ1-5 | TRBD1 | TRBV6-2/TRBV6-3 | TGTGCCAGCAGCCTCGGACAGGAAACTCAGCCCCAGCATTTT | CASSLGQETQPQHF
NA | TRBJ2-3 | TRBD2 | TRBV7-2 | TGTGCCAGCAGCTTAGTTCCCGCAGCGGGGGGGAGCACAGATGCGCAGTATTTT | CASSLVPAAGGSTDAQYF
few | TRBJ1-2 | TRBD1 | TRBV5-1 | TGCGCCAGCAGCTTGGGGACAGGGCAAGTTCAACGTGGCTACACCTTC | CASSLGTGQVQRGYTF
few | TRBJ2-2 | TRBD2 | TRBV4-1 | TGCGCCAGCAGCCACGCCCCAAGACTAGCCGCCAGCGGGGAGCTGTTTTTT | CASSHAPRLAASGELFF
NA | TRBJ1-2 | NA | TRBV2 | TGTGCCAGCATTCAGACAGGTTTAAAAGCTAACTATGGCTACACCTTC | CASIQTGLKANYGYTF
few | TRBJ1-6 | NA | TRBV4-1 | TGCGCCAGTAAAACCCCGGGACATGGAAATTCACCCCTCCACTTT | CASKTPGHGNSPLHF
NA | TRBJ2-5 | NA | TRBV7-2 | TGTGCCAGCAGGTCTATGGCCCAAGAGACCCAGTACTTC | CASRSMAQETQYF
NA | TRBJ2-5 | TRBD1 | TRBV29-1 | TGCAGCTCCGGACAGGGCCAAGAGACCCAGTACTTC | CSSGQGQETQYF
NA | TRBJ1-2 | TRBD1 | TRBV7-9 | TGTGCCAGCAGCCTAGGGACAGGGCCTCGCTATGGCTACACCTTC | CASSLGTGPRYGYTF
few | TRBJ1-1 | NA | TRBV9 | TGTGCCAGCAGTGTGCTTGGGGGGAACACTGAAGCTTTCTTT | CASSVLGGNTEAFF
few | TRBJ2-7 | TRBD1 | TRBV4-3 | TGCGCCAGCAGCCATGGGACAGGGCCTACCTACGAGCAGTACTTC | CASSHGTGPTYEQYF
NA | TRBJ2-3 | NA | TRBV12-3/TRBV12-4 | TGTGCCGGCAGTTTCCCCGGGGATACGCAGTATTTT | CAGSFPGDTQYF
few | TRBJ2-5 | NA | TRBV20-1 | TGCAGTGCTAGTTACCAGCAAGAGACCCAGTACTTC | CSASYQQETQYF
NA | TRBJ2-3 | TRBD1 | TRBV4-3 | TGCGCCAGCAGCCAAGATCTGGGACAGGGGGCCCCAGATACGCAGTATTTT | CASSQDLGQGAPDTQYF
NA | TRBJ1-1 | NA | TRBV7-2 | TGTGCCAGCAGCTACGGTGGGGGCTGGAACACTGAAGCTGTCTTT | CASSYGGGWNTEAVF
NA | TRBJ1-2 | NA | TRBV7-9 | TGTGCCAGCAGTAGTACAGGGATTTCGGTTAAAGGGCAACTCGACTATGGCTACACCTTC | CASSSTGISVKGQLDYGYTF
few | TRBJ2-1 | TRBD2 | TRBV12-3/TRBV12-4 | TGTGCCAGCAGCAATCTAGCGGGGACCTACAATGAGCAGTTCTTC | CASSNLAGTYNEQFF
NA | TRBJ1-5 | NA | TRBV20-1 | TGCAGTGCTAGAGCAAATGGGGGAAATCAGCCCCAGCATTTT | CSARANGGNQPQHF
few | TRBJ1-2 | TRBD1 | TRBV6-5 | TGTGCCAGCAGTTACTCCACAGGGGAGGCTAACTATGGCTACACCTTC | CASSYSTGEANYGYTF
few | TRBJ1-6 | NA | TRBV5-1 | TGCGCCAGCAGCTTGGCCCCCGGCGGCTATTCACCCCTCCACTTT | CASSLAPGGYSPLHF
few | TRBJ2-7 | TRBD2 | TRBV7-9 | TGTGCCAGCAGCTCATGGACTAGCGGGGCGAACGAGCAGTACTTC | CASSSWTSGANEQYF
NA | TRBJ1-2 | NA | TRBV3-1 | TGTGCCAGCAGCTCCGCCGTCTATGGCTACACCTTC | CASSSAVYGYTF
NA | TRBJ2-7 | NA | TRBV5-6 | TGTGCCAGCAGCTTATTTGTGCGAGCGGACGGACCCTACGAGCAGTACTTC | CASSLFVRADGPYEQYF
NA | TRBJ2-1 | NA | TRBV5-5 | TGTGCCAGCAGCCCGCCCTCCTCTCGGCCCGATGAGCAGTTCTTC | CASSPPSSRPDEQFF
NA | TRBJ2-7 | NA | TRBV27 | TGTGCCAGCAGTCCTAGTCTCGGGGGAAGCTCCTACGAGCAGTACTTC | CASSPSLGGSSYEQYF
NA | TRBJ2-5 | TRBD1 | TRBV20-1 | TGCAGTGCTAGTGGCACAGGGGGCAAGTCGTTTGAGACCCAGTACTTC | CSASGTGGKSFETQYF
NA | TRBJ2-1 | TRBD2 | TRBV20-1 | TGCAGCGCCATTCGAGCGGGGAACCAAATCTACAATGAGCAGTTCTTC | CSAIRAGNQIYNEQFF
few | TRBJ1-1 | NA | TRBV28 | TGTGCCAGCAGTTTATTGGGGATCGTATCTGGGGCTTTCTTT | CASSLLGIVSGAFF
NA | TRBJ1-2 | TRBD1 | TRBV5-5 | TGTGCCAGCAGCTGGGGGACAGGCCGGCCCTGGGGCTACACCTTC | CASSWGTGRPWGYTF
few | TRBJ1-5 | NA | TRBV5-1 | TGCGCCAGCAGCTTGGTTCCGGGGGGGGAGCAGCCCCAGCATTTT | CASSLVPGGEQPQHF
NA | TRBJ1-5 | NA | TRBV6-5 | TGTGCCAGCAGTTCTCGACCGGGACATTATAGCAATCAGCCCCAGCATTTT | CASSSRPGHYSNQPQHF
NA | TRBJ1-2 | NA | TRBV4-3 | TGCGCCAGCAGCCCCATACAGTCCACCCGGGGCTACACCTTC | CASSPIQSTRGYTF
NA | TRBJ2-1 | TRBD1 | TRBV10-2 | TGCGCCAGCAGTGATGGGACAGGAGGGGTGGAGCAGTTCTTC | CASSDGTGGVEQFF
NA | TRBJ2-2 | TRBD2 | TRBV20-1 | TGCAGTGCTAGGGGATCAGGGACTAGCACCGGGGAGCTGTTTTTT | CSARGSGTSTGELFF
few | TRBJ2-7 | TRBD1 | TRBV20-1 | TGCAGTGTGTATTGGGACAGGGGGCACGGAGGCTCCTACGAGCAGTACTTC | CSVYWDRGHGGSYEQYF
NA | TRBJ2-7 | NA | TRBV7-9 | TGTGCCAGCAGCTTAGCGATAGGGGGGATCTCCTACGAGCAGTACTTC | CASSLAIGGISYEQYF
NA | TRBJ1-1 | NA | TRBV7-8 | TGTGCCAGCAGCTTAACTTCCCAACCCCGAGGGGCTTTCTTT | CASSLTSQPRGAFF
few | TRBJ2-6 | NA | TRBV5-1 | TGCGCCAGCAGCTTGGAGGTCTTCTCTGGGGCCAACGTCCTGACTTTC | CASSLEVFSGANVLTF